This is a list of T cell receptor beta chains from one sample in a study of T cell responses to AZD1222 COVID-19 vaccine. Profiled with immunoSEQ multiplex PCR; TCRdb holds only in-frame clones, not every one. The sample carries more than 75,000 clones, about 89% recorded once. The specimen comprised peripheral blood, sampled on day 0 of AZD1222 vaccination. The receptors originated from an adult in good health. The conserved cysteine and the conserved F or W are not part of the CDR3 here.

j_call cdr3_length v_call cdr3_aa
TRBJ1-2 10 TRBV29-1 SVERPVYGYT
TRBJ2-5 18 TRBV3-1/TRBV3-2 ASSQIVYSGRRISQETQY
TRBJ2-7 10 TRBV5-4 ASSTAGGRLY
TRBJ1-4 11 TRBV19 ASTRDGNEKLF
TRBJ1-2 11 TRBV9 ASSVAPEKGYT
TRBJ2-1 12 TRBV7-2 ASSRDRGPNEQF
TRBJ1-6 14 TRBV28 ASTPPGQGVYSPLH
TRBJ1-5 13 TRBV7-2 ASSLEGRGDQPQH
TRBJ2-3 15 TRBV4-3 ASSQTLTSGSTDTQY
TRBJ1-6 16 TRBV27 ASSSTGTQSSYNSPLH
TRBJ2-1 13 TRBV14 ASSQGLAGIYEQF
TRBJ2-5 13 TRBV5-1 ASSLNAGGLETQY
TRBJ2-1 15 TRBV5-1 ASSSQSSGRAFGEQF
TRBJ2-7 12 TRBV4-2 ASSQVQGFDEQY
TRBJ2-7 11 TRBV7-2 ASSAAVNYEQY
TRBJ2-1 12 TRBV19 ASTNVGIYNEQF
TRBJ1-2 14 TRBV5-4 ASSLGNQGEHLGYT
TRBJ2-7 12 TRBV6-1 ASSERDRVYEQY
TRBJ1-2 16 TRBV4-3 ASSQVVGQGSLLYGYT
TRBJ2-3 12 TRBV7-9 ASSEGESTDTQY
TRBJ2-7 11 TRBV2 ASSGTGGIEQY
TRBJ2-3 15 TRBV2 ASSYIPTSGSRDTQY
TRBJ1-6 14 TRBV5-1 ASSPLGRPVNSPLH
TRBJ1-2 11 TRBV7-9 ASSSQRDYGYT
TRBJ2-3 11 TRBV7-9 ASSLKGADTQY
TRBJ1-4 13 TRBV25-1 ASSAAGTDNEKLF
TRBJ2-7 12 TRBV7-8 ASSLEARYYEQY
TRBJ2-1 14 TRBV7-2 ASSSSHGGGWDEQF
TRBJ1-2 11 TRBV28 ASSLSDRDGYT
TRBJ2-5 13 TRBV11-2 ASSLGRTYQETQY
TRBJ1-6 13 TRBV7-8 ASVRQALNNSPLH
TRBJ2-7 13 TRBV7-2 ASRLGQATGYEQY
TRBJ2-7 10 TRBV2 ASTGFPYEQY
TRBJ1-5 14 TRBV27 ASSLFGSGKGQPQH
TRBJ2-1 14 TRBV21-1 ASSKGWTDKYNEQF
TRBJ1-2 10 TRBV19 ASSDRFYGYT
TRBJ2-3 10 TRBV7-8 ASSLAGLTQY
TRBJ2-3 13 TRBV7-2 ASSLGRTGTDTQY
TRBJ2-5 12 TRBV2 ARSPTEVRETQY
TRBJ2-7 18 TRBV19 ASSAGKTGTGPSSSYEQY
TRBJ2-7 13 TRBV27 ASSRSQGPSYEQY
TRBJ1-5 11 TRBV4-1 ASSQDQGTPEH
TRBJ1-2 11 TRBV18 ASSPGSNYGYT
TRBJ2-4 14 TRBV19 ASSIGLGSAKNIQY
TRBJ1-2 10 TRBV6-5 ASYPGSYGYT
TRBJ2-6 13 TRBV6-6 ASMLQGNGANVLT